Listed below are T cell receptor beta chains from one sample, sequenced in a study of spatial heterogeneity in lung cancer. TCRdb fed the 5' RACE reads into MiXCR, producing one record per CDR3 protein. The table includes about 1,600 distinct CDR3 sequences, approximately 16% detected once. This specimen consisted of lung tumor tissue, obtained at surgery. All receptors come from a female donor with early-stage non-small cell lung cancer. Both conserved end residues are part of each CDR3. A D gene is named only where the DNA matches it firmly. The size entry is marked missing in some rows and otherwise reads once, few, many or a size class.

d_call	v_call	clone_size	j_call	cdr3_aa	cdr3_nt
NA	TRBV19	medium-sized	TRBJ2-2	CASSIPRRNTGELFF	TGTGCCAGTAGTATTCCTAGAAGAAACACCGGGGAGCTGTTTTTT
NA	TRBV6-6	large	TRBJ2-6	CASRPLGSGANVLTF	TGTGCCAGCAGACCCTTGGGCTCTGGGGCCAACGTCCTGACTTTC
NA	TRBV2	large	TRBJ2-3	CASRASPVTDTQYF	TGTGCCAGCAGGGCTAGTCCCGTCACAGATACGCAGTATTTT
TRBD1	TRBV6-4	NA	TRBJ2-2	CASTRRDSSRNTGELFF	TGTGCCAGCACGAGACGGGACAGCTCTAGGAACACCGGGGAGCTGTTTTTT
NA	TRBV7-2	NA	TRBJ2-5	CASSLGRSLETQYF	TGTGCCAGCAGCTTGGGAAGATCTCTGGAGACCCAGTACTTC
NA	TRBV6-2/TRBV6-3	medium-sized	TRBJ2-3	CASSRDRKDTQYF	TGTGCCAGCAGCCGCGACCGAAAGGATACGCAGTATTTT
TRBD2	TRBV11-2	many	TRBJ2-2	CASSFGLAANTGELFF	TGTGCCAGCAGCTTTGGACTAGCGGCGAACACCGGGGAGCTGTTTTTT
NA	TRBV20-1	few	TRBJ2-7	CSAQDGSYEQYF	TGCAGTGCCCAAGACGGATCCTACGAGCAGTACTTC
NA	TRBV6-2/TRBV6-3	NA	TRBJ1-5	CASSRQLNSNQPQHF	TGTGCCAGCAGCCGACAGCTTAATAGCAATCAGCCCCAGCATTTT
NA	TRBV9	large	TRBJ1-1	CASSVRDGSEAFF	TGTGCCAGCAGCGTCCGGGACGGAAGTGAAGCTTTCTTT
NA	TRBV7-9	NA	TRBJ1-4	CASSDSTNEKLFF	TGTGCCAGCAGTGACAGTACTAATGAAAAACTGTTTTTT
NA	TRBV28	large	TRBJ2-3	CASSAPSSTDTQYF	TGTGCCAGCAGTGCTCCTTCTAGCACAGATACGCAGTATTTT
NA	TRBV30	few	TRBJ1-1	CAWMRDTEAFF	TGTGCCTGGATGCGGGACACTGAAGCTTTCTTT
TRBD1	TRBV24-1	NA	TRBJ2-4	CATSDSGQGWNIQYF	TGTGCCACCAGTGATTCGGGACAGGGGTGGAACATTCAGTACTTC
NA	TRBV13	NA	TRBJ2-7	CASSNSRVGSYEQYF	TGTGCCAGCAGCAACTCCCGGGTCGGGAGCTACGAGCAGTACTTC
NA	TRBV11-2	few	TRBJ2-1	CASSLGIGNEQFF	TGTGCCAGCAGCTTAGGAATCGGCAATGAGCAGTTCTTC
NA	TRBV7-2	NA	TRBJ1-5	CASSLQAFLNQPQHF	TGTGCCAGCAGCTTACAGGCGTTCCTCAATCAGCCCCAGCATTTT